This T cell receptor (beta chain) was sequenced in a study of blood T cell repertoires in COVID-19. Overall study context: Spain, Italy and the United States supplied samples that represented acute and convalescent COVID-19.

Per germline, CDR1 SGHRS and CDR2 YFSETQ. With V trimmed by 0 bases and J by 9 bases, 7 bases remained unmatched. The CDR3 totals 16 residues. Clones were read by immunoSEQ multiplex PCR, and TCRdb kept only the in-frame ones, dropping some. The sample lists roughly 100,000 clones, approximately 86% seen once, with roughly a sixth in the top ten. Source material: peripheral blood. V usage is TRBV5-1 and J usage is TRBJ1-6; 9 positions agree with TRBD1. The origin of this receptor is a woman aged 80 or older with acute or convalescent COVID-19. The CDR3 reads CASSLVPGQGTSPLHF. The DNA of the CDR3 is TGCGCCAGCAGCTTGGTACCGGGACAGGGTACTTCACCCCTCCACTTT. Complete variable domain (other parts from reference TRBV5-1 and TRBJ1-6): KAGVTQTPRYLIKTRGQQVTLSCSPISGHRSVSWYQQTPGQGLQFLFEYFSETQRNKGNFPGRFSGRQFSNSRSEMNVSTLELGDSALYLCASSLVPGQGTSPLHFGNGTRLTVT.